The source of this TCR beta chain is a study of T-cell reconstitution after alpha-beta-depleted transplantation in children (TCRdb year 2016). Study-wide context: Using TCR repertoire profiling, the study quantitatively followed how T-cell immune reconstitution unfolded in children after TCRalphabeta/CD19-depleted allogeneic hematopoietic cell transplantation.

The sample's treatment or condition label, in plain terms: allogeneic hematopoietic cell transplantation with graft depleted of TCRalphabeta T cells and CD19 B cells. TCRalphabeta/CD19-depleted allogeneic hematopoietic cell grafts were given to the transplant recipients, all of whom were children. The study at large found these results: Over subsequent months, a decline in hyperexpanded clone frequencies was noted, and after one year, T-cell counts and TCRbeta diversity were mostly ascribed to newly produced T cells. In some patients, the high TCRbeta diversity seen at day 60 was put down to recipient T cells and intrathymic progenitors that had survived conditioning. About two months after transplant, the apparently early recovery of alphabetaT-cell counts reportedly depended on just several hundred clones that had expanded rapidly and came from non-depleted graft cells.

At least ten counts were recorded for this clonotype. Which antigen it targets is not known. Base-call qualities are not available, and no considerably larger clone is one nucleotide away. Library creation used PCR. Sequencing instrument: Illumina HiSeq 2500. TCR libraries were prepared with molecular barcoding, using unique molecular identifiers to normalize TCRbeta repertoire quantification. TCRdb passed the public sequencing reads through fastp at Q25 and MiXCR, retaining productive beta sequences. Rows with a matching CDR3 protein are joined into one entry that keeps the most common DNA and genes. For this sample there are about 300,000 distinct CDR3 sequences; around a tenth appear just once. The ten largest account for roughly 7.1% of the sample. The CDR3, from cysteine to phenylalanine, totals 16 residues. Only CDR3 DNA is held: 48 bases, read in frame from base 1. Trimming leaves V shorter by 1 base and J shorter by 1 base, with the junction holding 2 bases beyond the gene matches. Taken from the germline V gene, the CDR1 and CDR2 loops are KGHDR and SFDVKD.

The rearrangement joined TRBV24-1 to TRBJ2-2; 7 of the junction bases match TRBD2. This TCR was sampled from a boy under two years old with acute myeloid leukemia, due to receive a stem cell transplant. The sample in question was PBMCs, obtained before TCRalphabeta/CD19-depleted stem cell transplant. The CDR3: CATSDFRGGNTGELFF. The sequence in DNA is TGTGCCACCAGTGATTTCCGCGGGGGGAACACCGGGGAGCTGTTTTTT.